This is a list of T cell receptor beta chains from one sample in a study of blood T cell repertoires in COVID-19. Assay used: immunoSEQ multiplex PCR; TCRdb lists only in-frame clones, some missing. The repertoire holds 100,000 to 150,000 clones, roughly 91% seen once, with 1.5% in the top ten. Sequenced sample: peripheral blood. The receptor source for this set is a human donor in a cohort sampled during active COVID-19. Each CDR3 is given without its conserved first and last residue.

V	J	CDR3
TRBV30	TRBJ1-1	AWSQGQGYTEAF
TRBV7-2	TRBJ1-1	ASSWAAANTEAF
TRBV5-1	TRBJ2-6	ASSSQVTGANVLT
TRBV5-1	TRBJ1-1	ASSLEWLLDTEAF
TRBV18	TRBJ2-7	ASSPSPGSYEQY
TRBV29-1	TRBJ1-1	SVEEGGTEAF
TRBV30	TRBJ2-2	AWGTPNTGELF
TRBV7-9	TRBJ2-5	ASSLERSGETQY
TRBV5-6	TRBJ1-1	ASSLTGAGNTEAF
TRBV10-3	TRBJ2-1	AISGPAARSSYNEQF